One sample yielded the 27 T cell receptor beta chains listed below, sequenced in a study of cytomegalovirus exposure and HLA in healthy donors listed by TCRdb under 2017. The method behind the library was the immunoSEQ multiplex PCR assay. A mixture of 60 forward primers for TCR Vbeta segments and 13 reverse primers for TCR Jbeta segments was used in the multiplex PCR. In its TCRdb copy, this immuneACCESS table keeps in-frame sequences only and misses some clones. Where compared with another copy, unresolved V genes explain less than half of these, and the others have no known cause. For this sample the table gives 90,000 to 150,000 clones, of which 81% were detected only once. 2% to 2.5% of the sample is in the top ten clones. The specimen was PBMCs. The receptors stem from a woman in her thirties or forties in good health and CMV-seronegative.

The chain carries TRBV20-1 and TRBJ1-5; D might be TRBD1 (6 bases). V lost 6 bases and J 7 bases, leaving 10 bases between the germline ends. The germline gives CDR1 DFQATT, CDR2 SNEGSKA (reference sequence). This CDR3 is 11 amino acids long. In nucleotides, the CDR3 is TGCAGTGCCTCCGGGACACAGCCCCAGCATTTT. This sequence encodes CSASGTQPQHF.

The chain couples TRBV28 to TRBJ2-7, with no clear D. Germline values: CDR1 MDHEN, CDR2 SYDVKM. The CDR3 totals 12 residues. V shed 8 bases and J shed 4 bases, with 12 bases lying between them. Here the CDR3 reads CASSTHPYEQYF. CDR3 bases: TGTGCCAGCTCGACTCACCCGTACGAGCAGTACTTC.

The chain couples TRBV6-5 to TRBJ2-5; 10 nucleotides agree with TRBD2. The end of the DNA aligns better with TRBJ2-7, so the J call may be wrong. Per germline, CDR1 MNHEY and CDR2 SVGAGI. The CDR3 contains 15 residues. CDR3 bases: TGTGCCAGCAGTTATCGAGAGCGGGGGGGCTACGAGCAGTACTTC. Translation: CASSYRERGGYEQYF.

This clone was observed a few times. The chain links TRBV5-6 to TRBJ2-5; D not certain. The DNA end is a closer match to TRBJ2-7, so the J assignment may be wrong. Germline loops: CDR1 SGHDT, CDR2 YYEEEE. The CDR3 sequence is 16 residues long. CDR3 region: CASSLVVKQNIYEQYF. In nucleotides, the CDR3 is TGTGCCAGCAGCTTGGTGGTTAAACAGAACATCTACGAGCAGTACTTC.

A single count supports this clone. This chain connects TRBV28 to TRBJ2-3; 12 bases match TRBD2. Germline V gene data show CDR1 as MDHEN and CDR2 as SYDVKM. Germline trimming cut 6 bases from V and 8 bases from J; bases unmatched to any gene: 12. The CDR3 totals 16 residues. The CDR3 protein is CASSTTSGGFFGTQYF. The CDR3 DNA follows: TGTGCCAGCAGCACGACTAGCGGGGGTTTTTTTGGTACGCAGTATTTT.

The rearrangement uses TRBV12-5 and TRBJ2-1; the D is unclear. With 0 bases removed from V and 3 bases from J, the gap between germline ends came to 21 bases. CDR3 length: 19 residues. Per germline, CDR1 LGHNT and CDR2 FRNRAP. As DNA, the CDR3 is TGTGCTAGTGGTTTGGTAGGTAAGGAGCGCCCGTACCTCTACAATGAGCAGTTCTTC. This encodes CASGLVGKERPYLYNEQFF.

The rearrangement joins TRBV28 to TRBJ2-7; D may be TRBD2 (5 bases). CDR1 and CDR2 (germline): MDHEN, SYDVKM. CDR3 size: 12 residues. Trimming removed 3 bases at V and 6 bases at J, with 9 bases between. CDR3 amino acids: CASSFPGSEQYF. CDR3 sequence (DNA): TGTGCCAGCAGTTTCCCGGGGTCCGAGCAGTACTTC. The full variable domain, in which reference TRBV28 and TRBJ2-7 provide the parts outside the CDR3, is DVKVTQSSRYLVKRTGEKVFLECVQDMDHENMFWYRQDPGLGLRLIYFSYDVKMKEKGDIPEGYSVSREKKERFSLILESASTNQTSMYLCASSFPGSEQYFGPGTRLTVT.

This clone occurred once. The genes are TRBV4-1 and TRBJ2-5; D gene uncertain. The assigned J gene may be wrong: the sequence end matches TRBJ2-7 better. Germline V gives CDR1 MGHRA, CDR2 YSYEKL. The CDR3 has 13 amino acids. CDR3 bases: TGCGCCAGCAGCCAAGAAGGTTACTACGAGCAGTACTTC. This gives the protein CASSQEGYYEQYF.

This rearrangement joins TRBV29-1 to TRBJ2-5, with TRBD2 matching over 11 bases. The CDR3 runs 15 residues. Trimming cost V 7 bases and J 3 bases; bases outside gene matches: 10. Germline V gives CDR1 SQVTM, CDR2 ANQGSEA. This CDR3 reads CSALASGGPKETQYF. CDR3 nucleotide sequence: TGCAGCGCTCTCGCTAGCGGGGGGCCCAAAGAGACCCAGTACTTC.

V usage is TRBV27 and J usage is TRBJ1-1; D uncertain. CDR1 is MNHEY, CDR2 SMNVEV, per germline (reference sequence). The V gene lost 6 bases and the J gene lost 0 bases, with 8 bases spanning the gap. The CDR3 consists of 13 residues. The CDR3 DNA reads as TGTGCCAGCAGCCCCCGGTTGAACACTGAAGCTTTCTTT. Translating it yields CASSPRLNTEAFF.

In the case of this clone: Compared with germline, one end of the junction differs, possibly owing to a read error. This chain links TRBV19 with TRBJ2-7, with 8 bases fitting TRBD1. Germline lookup yields CDR1 LNHDA and CDR2 SQIVND (reference sequence). The CDR3 spans 16 residues. The CDR3 DNA reads as TGTGCCAGTAGTGTAGAAACCGGGACAGGCCTTTACGAGCAGTACTTC. This gives the protein CASSVETGTGLYEQYF.

The chain couples TRBV4-2 to TRBJ2-1; TRBD2 matches at 10 bases. The germline V gene encodes CDR1 LGHNA and CDR2 YNFKEQ. J lost 7 bases, V lost 0 bases, and 6 bases had no gene match. CDR3 length: 16 amino acids. The CDR3 coding sequence is TGTGCCAGCAGCCAAGAACCCGAGCGGGGGGGGAATGAGCAGTTCTTC. As protein: CASSQEPERGGNEQFF.

This clone appeared once. The sample contains more than one DNA sequence encoding this CDR3. V gene TRBV19 combines with J gene TRBJ2-7, with TRBD1 matching 8 bases. V shed 6 bases, J shed 3 bases, and the junction held 4 bases outside the gene matches. CDR1 LNHDA and CDR2 SQIVND come from the germline V gene (reference sequence). CDR3 size: 13 residues. The CDR3: CASSPGTGYEQYF. Written as DNA, the CDR3 is TGTGCCAGTAGCCCCGGGACAGGCTACGAGCAGTACTTC.

The chain joins TRBV4-1 to TRBJ1-2; D possibly corresponds to TRBD1 (5 bases). V was trimmed by 1 base and J by 1 base, leaving 10 bases between them. Germline V gene lookup returns CDR1 MGHRA and CDR2 YSYEKL. The CDR3 totals 15 residues. CDR3: CASSQATDFNYGYTF. The CDR3 DNA reads TGCGCCAGCAGCCAAGCGACAGATTTTAACTATGGCTACACCTTC.

The chain has TRBV6-1 and TRBJ1-2; 7 bases match TRBD1. The CDR3 spans 14 residues. Germline V gene data show CDR1 as MNHNS and CDR2 as SASEGT. V lost 5 bases to trimming and J lost 8 bases; unmatched junction nucleotides: 11. The CDR3 DNA sequence: TGTGCCAGCAGTTCGGGCAGGGGGATCGAAGGCTACACCTTC. Its translation: CASSSGRGIEGYTF.

The rearrangement links TRBV7-8 to TRBJ2-2; D perhaps matches TRBD2 (6 bases). Germline V gene lookup returns CDR1 SGHVS and CDR2 FQNEAQ. The V end was cut by 8 bases, the J end by 0 bases, with 16 bases between. CDR3 size: 16 residues. CDR3 coding DNA: TGTGCCAGCGGCCGGAAAGCGGGTGCGAACACCGGGGAGCTGTTTTTT. Translation: CASGRKAGANTGELFF.

The chain employs TRBV19 and TRBJ2-2, with 15 bases matching TRBD2. The germline gives CDR1 LNHDA, CDR2 SQIVND (reference sequence). The CDR3 is made up of 20 amino acids. Germline trimming cut 4 bases from V and 6 bases from J; bases unmatched to any gene: 15. CDR3 residues: CASSTRGRGLAGGFAGELFF. CDR3 DNA: TGTGCCAGTAGTACCCGGGGTCGGGGACTAGCGGGAGGATTCGCCGGGGAGCTGTTTTTT.

The rearrangement uses TRBV5-8 and TRBJ2-3, with D tentatively TRBD2 (5 bases). V was pared by 5 bases and J by 6 bases, with 10 bases between. Germline lookup yields CDR1 SGHTS and CDR2 YDEGEE. This CDR3 region has 12 residues. CDR3 sequence reads: CASSGPGDTQYF. In nucleotides, the CDR3 is TGTGCCAGCAGTGGGCCGGGGGATACGCAGTATTTT.

This chain links TRBV5-8 with TRBJ2-2; weak D call: TRBD1 (6 bases). The V and J ends lost 1 base and 6 bases respectively, with 13 bases between them. The CDR3 is made up of 15 amino acids. CDR1 and CDR2 from the germline V gene are SGHTS and YDEGEE. Written as DNA, the CDR3 is TGTGCCAGCAGCTTGCCCCAGGGGCTAGCCGGGGAGCTGTTTTTT. It specifies CASSLPQGLAGELFF.

The chain uses TRBV9 and TRBJ1-6; TRBD1 matches 7 bases. Per germline, CDR1 SGDLS and CDR2 YYNGEE. Germline trimming cut 3 bases from V and 6 bases from J; bases unmatched to any gene: 6. This CDR3 comprises 15 residues. CDR3 sequence (DNA): TGTGCCAGCAGCGCCGGGGGACAGCCTAATTCACCCCTCCACTTT. It translates to CASSAGGQPNSPLHF.

This clone was detected a few times. A read error likely explains this, since a far larger clone differs by one base. Other nucleotide sequences in the sample specify the same CDR3. This rearrangement joins TRBV9 to TRBJ2-5; 12 bases are a match to TRBD2. The germline V gene has CDR1 SGDLS and CDR2 YYNGEE. V shed 3 bases and J 2 bases; nucleotides not matched to a gene: 14. This CDR3 region has 19 residues. The CDR3 loop reads CASSDPSGLAGTVQETQYF. The CDR3 DNA reads TGTGCCAGCAGCGACCCCTCCGGACTAGCGGGAACCGTTCAAGAGACCCAGTACTTC.

The CDR3 sequence: CASTSTGLAEAFF. The CDR3, as DNA: TGTGCCAGCACCAGTACAGGGTTAGCTGAAGCTTTCTTT. The V and J genes are TRBV7-9 and TRBJ1-1, with D possibly being TRBD1 (6 bases). The CDR3 extends over 13 amino acids. CDR1 and CDR2 (germline): SEHNR, FQNEAQ (reference sequence). The V end was cut by 7 bases, the J end by 6 bases, with 15 bases between.

The chain combines TRBV6-5 with TRBJ1-4; 10 bases match TRBD1. From germline, CDR1 is MNHEY and CDR2 SVGAGI. This CDR3 has 15 residues. J lost 6 bases, V lost 0 bases, and 1 base had no gene match. DNA for the CDR3: TGTGCCAGCAGTTACTCCGGGACAGGGGATGAAAAACTGTTTTTT. It codes for CASSYSGTGDEKLFF.

For this clone: One end of the junction is discordant with germline, which a read error may explain. The genes are TRBV27 and TRBJ1-1, with D uncertain. Germline loops: CDR1 MNHEY, CDR2 SMNVEV (reference sequence). The CDR3 is made up of 9 amino acids. CDR3 in DNA: TGTGCCAGCGGTTTACCCTCTTTCTTT. This codes for CASGLPSFF.

The chain couples TRBV14 to TRBJ2-7; unclear D gene. With 4 bases removed from V and 0 bases from J, the gap between germline ends came to 10 bases. The CDR3 contains 14 residues. Germline V gives CDR1 SGHDN, CDR2 FVKESK. The CDR3 here is CASSPEQSSYEQYF. DNA of the CDR3: TGTGCCAGCAGCCCAGAACAGTCCTCCTACGAGCAGTACTTC.

The chain combines TRBV7-9 with TRBJ2-1; TRBD2 matches 11 bases. This CDR3 contains 16 residues. V lost 5 bases and J lost 3; bases outside the gene matches: 6. Germline V gives CDR1 SEHNR, CDR2 FQNEAQ (reference sequence). The CDR3 loop is CASSPRGLADYNEQFF. The CDR3 nucleotides read TGTGCCAGCAGCCCAAGGGGACTAGCGGACTACAATGAGCAGTTCTTC.

The rearrangement links TRBV4-1 to TRBJ1-1, with 9 bases aligning to TRBD1. Germline CDR1 MGHRA, CDR2 YSYEKL. The CDR3 is 15 residues long. V lost 3 bases and J lost 5; bases outside the gene matches: 7. The CDR3 bases are TGCGCCAGCAGCCATGGACAGGGGATTGTTACTGAAGCTTTCTTT. Encoded protein: CASSHGQGIVTEAFF.